This T cell receptor (beta chain) was profiled in a study of blood T cell repertoires in COVID-19. The V gene end was trimmed by 1 base and the J gene end by 2 bases; junction bases not matched to a gene: 6. The V gene's germline CDR1 is SGHAT and CDR2 FQNNGV. CDR3 length: 17 amino acids. The authors' processing: Reference gene primers were amplified, and this amplification served to estimate nucleated cell counts. Method: immunoSEQ multiplex PCR; TCRdb's copy keeps in-frame clones and lacks some. V and J calls and clone size follow that table, whereas D and trimming were derived from the DNA. Of fewer than 85,000 clones detected, more than 75% appear once; the ten largest clones hold around 9.1%.

The chain joins TRBV11-2 to TRBJ2-7; TRBD2 agrees at 12 bases. Source material: peripheral blood. The receptor was isolated from a human donor in a cohort sampled during active COVID-19. CDR3 amino acids: CASSLAASGGAPYEQYF. CDR3 nucleotides: TGTGCCAGCAGCTTAGCGGCTAGCGGGGGGGCCCCCTACGAGCAGTACTTC.